The source of this T cell receptor beta chain is a study of T cell changes during pregnancy in multiple sclerosis. Germline CDR1 SGHDT, CDR2 YYEEEE. The CDR3 is made up of 17 amino acids. J lost 2 bases, V lost 1 base, and 7 bases had no gene match. Clones were read by immunoSEQ multiplex PCR, and TCRdb kept only the in-frame ones, dropping some. The sample lists approximately 44,000 clones, around 90% seen once, with approximately 0.7% in the top ten. The chain employs TRBV5-6 and TRBJ2-3; TRBD2 aligns across 10 bases. The sequence was collected from a female donor with multiple sclerosis, enrolled in a pregnancy study. Sequencing used CD4+ T cells from peripheral blood mononuclear cells, obtained before pregnancy. The CDR3 bases are TGTGCCAGCAGCTTGCGTAGCGGGGGGCTCCTCACAGATACGCAGTATTTT. It encodes CASSLRSGGLLTDTQYF.